This TCR beta chain was observed in a study of T cell changes during pregnancy in multiple sclerosis. V trimming: 4 bases; J trimming: 4 bases; junction bases outside the gene matches: 7. The CDR3 contains 15 residues. CDR1 is LNHNV and CDR2 is YYDKDF in the germline V gene (reference sequence). Method: immunoSEQ multiplex PCR; TCRdb's copy keeps in-frame clones and lacks some. The data contain some 89,000 clones, about 95% of them seen just once; the ten biggest clones take up about 2.5%. This clone has just one count. The chain is built from TRBV15 and TRBJ1-1; TRBD1 matches at 9 bases. The source of this sequence is a female donor with multiple sclerosis, enrolled in a pregnancy study. This specimen was peripheral blood, taken in the third trimester of pregnancy. The DNA for the CDR3 is TGTGCCACCAGCACAACAGGGGGCTTGAGCACTGAAGCTTTCTTT. Its protein product is CATSTTGGLSTEAFF.